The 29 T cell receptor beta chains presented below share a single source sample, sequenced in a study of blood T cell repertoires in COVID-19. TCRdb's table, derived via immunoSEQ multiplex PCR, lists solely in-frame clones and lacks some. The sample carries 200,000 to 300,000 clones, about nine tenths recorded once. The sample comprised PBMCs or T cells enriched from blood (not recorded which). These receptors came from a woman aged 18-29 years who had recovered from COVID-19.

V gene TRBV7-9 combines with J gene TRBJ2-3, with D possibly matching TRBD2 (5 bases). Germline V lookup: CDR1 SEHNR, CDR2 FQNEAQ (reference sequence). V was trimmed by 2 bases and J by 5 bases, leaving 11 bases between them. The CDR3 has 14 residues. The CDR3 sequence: CASSLRLAGDTQYF. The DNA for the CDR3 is TGTGCCAGCAGCTTACGTCTAGCTGGAGATACGCAGTATTTT. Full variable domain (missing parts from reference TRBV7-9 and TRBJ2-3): DTGVSQNPRHKITKRGQNVTFRCDPISEHNRLYWYRQTLGQGPEFLTYFQNEAQLEKSRLLSDRFSAERPKGSFSTLEIQRTEQGDSAMYLCASSLRLAGDTQYFGPGTRLTVL.

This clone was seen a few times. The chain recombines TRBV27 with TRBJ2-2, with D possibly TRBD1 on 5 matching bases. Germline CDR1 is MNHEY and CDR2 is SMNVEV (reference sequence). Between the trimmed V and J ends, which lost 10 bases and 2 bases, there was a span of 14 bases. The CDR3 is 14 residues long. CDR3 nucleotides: TGTGCCACCCGTTATGACAGCAACACCGGGGAGCTGTTTTTT. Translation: CATRYDSNTGELFF.

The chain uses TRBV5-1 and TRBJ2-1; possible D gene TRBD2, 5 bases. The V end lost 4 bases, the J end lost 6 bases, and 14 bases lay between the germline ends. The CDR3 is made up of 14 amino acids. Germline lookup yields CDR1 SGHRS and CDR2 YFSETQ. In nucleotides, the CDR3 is TGCGCCAGCAGCGCCCGGACTGCTTTCAATGAGCAGTTCTTC. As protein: CASSARTAFNEQFF.

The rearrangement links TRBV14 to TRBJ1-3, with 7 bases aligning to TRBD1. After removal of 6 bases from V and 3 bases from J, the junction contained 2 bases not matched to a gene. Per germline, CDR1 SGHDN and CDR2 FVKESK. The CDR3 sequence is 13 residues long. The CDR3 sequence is CASSWDSGNTIYF. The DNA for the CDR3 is TGTGCCAGCAGTTGGGACAGTGGAAACACCATATATTTT.

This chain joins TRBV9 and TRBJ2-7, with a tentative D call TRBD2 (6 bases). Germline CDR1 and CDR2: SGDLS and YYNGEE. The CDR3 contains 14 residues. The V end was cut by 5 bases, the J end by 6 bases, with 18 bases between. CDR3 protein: CASSFRDSLTEQYF. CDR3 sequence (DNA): TGTGCCAGCAGTTTCCGGGACTCCTTGACCGAGCAGTACTTC.

The CDR3 DNA follows: TGTGCCAGCAGTGAAATGACTAGCGAGGAGACCCAGTACTTC. The encoded protein is CASSEMTSEETQYF. The chain has TRBV25-1 and TRBJ2-5, with 8 bases that match TRBD2. The CDR3 is 14 residues long. V dropped 2 bases and J dropped 5; count of bases not matched to a gene: 4. Germline V lookup: CDR1 MGHDK, CDR2 SYGVNS.

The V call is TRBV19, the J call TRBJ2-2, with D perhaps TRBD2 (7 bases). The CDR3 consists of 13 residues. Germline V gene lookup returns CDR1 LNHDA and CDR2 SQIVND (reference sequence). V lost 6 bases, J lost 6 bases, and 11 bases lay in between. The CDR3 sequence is CASRRGGAGELFF. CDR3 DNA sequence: TGTGCCAGTAGGAGGGGGGGAGCCGGGGAGCTGTTTTTT.

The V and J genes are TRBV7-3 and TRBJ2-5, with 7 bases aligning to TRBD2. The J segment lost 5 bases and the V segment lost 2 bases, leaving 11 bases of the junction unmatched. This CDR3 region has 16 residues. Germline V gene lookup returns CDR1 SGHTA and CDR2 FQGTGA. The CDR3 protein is CASSLSPPGGMETQYF. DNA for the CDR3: TGTGCCAGCAGCTTATCTCCTCCGGGAGGTATGGAGACCCAGTACTTC.

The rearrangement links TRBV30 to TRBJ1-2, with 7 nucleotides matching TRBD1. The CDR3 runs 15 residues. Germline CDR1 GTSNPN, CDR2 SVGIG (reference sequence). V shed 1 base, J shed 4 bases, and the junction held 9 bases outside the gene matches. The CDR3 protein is CAWSGLTGWIYGYTF. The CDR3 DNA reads TGTGCCTGGAGTGGACTGACAGGGTGGATCTATGGCTACACCTTC.

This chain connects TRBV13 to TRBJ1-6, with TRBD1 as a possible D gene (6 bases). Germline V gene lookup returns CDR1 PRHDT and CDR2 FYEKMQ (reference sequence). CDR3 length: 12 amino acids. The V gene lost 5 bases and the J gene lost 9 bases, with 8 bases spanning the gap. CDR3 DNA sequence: TGTGCCAGCAGCGCCAGGGGTTCACCCCTCCACTTT. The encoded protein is CASSARGSPLHF.

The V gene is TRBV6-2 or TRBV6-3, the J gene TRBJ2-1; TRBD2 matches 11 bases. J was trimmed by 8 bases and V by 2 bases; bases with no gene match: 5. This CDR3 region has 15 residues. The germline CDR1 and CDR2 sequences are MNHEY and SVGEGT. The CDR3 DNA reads TGTGCCAGCAGTTACATGACTAGCGGGACGGATGAGCAGTTCTTC. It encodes CASSYMTSGTDEQFF.

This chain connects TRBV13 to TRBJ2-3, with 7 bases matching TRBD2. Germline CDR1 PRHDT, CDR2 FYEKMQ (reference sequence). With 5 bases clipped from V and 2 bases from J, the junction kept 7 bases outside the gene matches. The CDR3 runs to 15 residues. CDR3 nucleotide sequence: TGTGCCAGCAGCCCGTGGGGGGGTTTCACAGATACGCAGTATTTT. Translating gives CASSPWGGFTDTQYF.

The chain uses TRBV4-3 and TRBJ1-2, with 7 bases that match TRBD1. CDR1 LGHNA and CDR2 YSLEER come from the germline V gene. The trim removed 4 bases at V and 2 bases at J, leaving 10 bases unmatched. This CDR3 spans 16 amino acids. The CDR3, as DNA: TGCGCCAGCAGCCGAGGAGGGGGCGCGGGCAACTATGGCTACACCTTC. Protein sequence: CASSRGGGAGNYGYTF.

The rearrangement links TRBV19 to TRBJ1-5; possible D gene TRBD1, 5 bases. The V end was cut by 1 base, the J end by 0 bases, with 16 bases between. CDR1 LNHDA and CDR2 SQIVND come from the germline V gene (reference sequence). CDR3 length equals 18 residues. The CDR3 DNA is TGTGCCAGTAGTATAGTAAGGGGAGGGAGATATAGCAATCAGCCCCAGCATTTT. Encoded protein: CASSIVRGGRYSNQPQHF.

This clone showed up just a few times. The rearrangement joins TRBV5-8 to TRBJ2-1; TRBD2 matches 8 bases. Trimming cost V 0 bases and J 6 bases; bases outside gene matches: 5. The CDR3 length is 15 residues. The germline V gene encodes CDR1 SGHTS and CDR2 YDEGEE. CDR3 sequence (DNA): TGTGCCAGCAGCTTGGGACTAGCGACTAGCAATGAGCAGTTCTTC. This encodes CASSLGLATSNEQFF.

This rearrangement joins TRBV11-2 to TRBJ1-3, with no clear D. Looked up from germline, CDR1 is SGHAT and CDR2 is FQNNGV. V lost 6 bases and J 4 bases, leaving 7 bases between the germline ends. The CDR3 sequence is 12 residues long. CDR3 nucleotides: TGTGCCAGCAGGTACATCGGAAACACCATATATTTT. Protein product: CASRYIGNTIYF.

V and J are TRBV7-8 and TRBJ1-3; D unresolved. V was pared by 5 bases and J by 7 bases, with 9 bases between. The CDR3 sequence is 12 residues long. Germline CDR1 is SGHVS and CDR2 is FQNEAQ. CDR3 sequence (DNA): TGTGCCAGCAGCCCCCCAGGCAACACCATATATTTT. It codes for CASSPPGNTIYF.

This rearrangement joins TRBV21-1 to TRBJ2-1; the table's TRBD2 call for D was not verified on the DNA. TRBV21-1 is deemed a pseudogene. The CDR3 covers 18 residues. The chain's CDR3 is CASSKRSGGNPSYNEQFF. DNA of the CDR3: TGTGCCAGCAGCAAACGAAGCGGGGGCAACCCCTCCTACAATGAGCAGTTCTTC.

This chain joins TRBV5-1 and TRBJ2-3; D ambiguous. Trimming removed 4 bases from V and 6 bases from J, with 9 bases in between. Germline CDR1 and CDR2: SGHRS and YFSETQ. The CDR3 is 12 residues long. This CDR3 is CASSPLGDTQYF. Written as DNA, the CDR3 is TGCGCCAGCAGCCCCCTAGGCGATACGCAGTATTTT.

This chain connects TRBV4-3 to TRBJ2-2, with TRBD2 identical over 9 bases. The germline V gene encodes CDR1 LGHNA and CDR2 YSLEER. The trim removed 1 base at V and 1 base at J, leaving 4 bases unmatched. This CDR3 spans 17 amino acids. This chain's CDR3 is CASSQGGSGGNTGELFF. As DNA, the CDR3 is TGCGCCAGCAGCCAAGGGGGTAGCGGGGGGAACACCGGGGAGCTGTTTTTT.

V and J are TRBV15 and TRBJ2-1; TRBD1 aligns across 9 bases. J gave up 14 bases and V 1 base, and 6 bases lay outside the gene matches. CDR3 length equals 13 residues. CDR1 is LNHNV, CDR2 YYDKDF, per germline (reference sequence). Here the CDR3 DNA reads TGTGCCACCAGCAGAGTGAGGACAGGGGAGGAGTTCTTC. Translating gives CATSRVRTGEEFF. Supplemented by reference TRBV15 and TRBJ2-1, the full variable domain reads DAMVIQNPRYQVTQFGKPVTLSCSQTLNHNVMYWYQQKSSQAPKLLFHYYDKDFNNEADTPDNFQSRRPNTSFCFLDIRSPGLGDTAMYLCATSRVRTGEEFFGPGTRLTVL.

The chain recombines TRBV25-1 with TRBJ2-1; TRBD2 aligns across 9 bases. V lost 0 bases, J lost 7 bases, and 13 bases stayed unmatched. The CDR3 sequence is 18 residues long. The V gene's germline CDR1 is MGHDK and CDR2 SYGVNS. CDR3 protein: CASSEYLGASGMGNEQFF. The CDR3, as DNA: TGTGCCAGCAGTGAATATTTGGGTGCTAGCGGGATGGGGAATGAGCAGTTCTTC.

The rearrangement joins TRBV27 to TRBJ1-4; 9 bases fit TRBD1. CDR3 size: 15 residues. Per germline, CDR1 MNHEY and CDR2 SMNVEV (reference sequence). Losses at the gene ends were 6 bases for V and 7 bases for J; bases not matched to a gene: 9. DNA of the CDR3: TGTGCCAGCAGACAAACCGGGACAGGGAGTGAAAAACTGTTTTTT. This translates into CASRQTGTGSEKLFF.

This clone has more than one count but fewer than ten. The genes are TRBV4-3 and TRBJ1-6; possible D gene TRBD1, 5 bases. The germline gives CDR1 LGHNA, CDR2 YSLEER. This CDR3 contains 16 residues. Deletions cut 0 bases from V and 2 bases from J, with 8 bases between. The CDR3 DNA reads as TGCGCCAGCAGCCAAGATCCAGGGACCTATAATTCACCCCTCCACTTT. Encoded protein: CASSQDPGTYNSPLHF.

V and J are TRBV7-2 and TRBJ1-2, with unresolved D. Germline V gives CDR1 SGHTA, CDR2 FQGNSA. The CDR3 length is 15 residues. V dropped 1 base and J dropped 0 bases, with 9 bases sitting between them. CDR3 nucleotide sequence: TGTGCCAGCAGCTTAGAGGCGGAAACTAACTATGGCTACACCTTC. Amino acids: CASSLEAETNYGYTF.

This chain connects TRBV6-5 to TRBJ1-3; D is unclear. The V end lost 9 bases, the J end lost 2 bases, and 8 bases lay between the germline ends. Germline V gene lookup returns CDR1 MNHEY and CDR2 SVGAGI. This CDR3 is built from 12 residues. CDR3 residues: CASSKPGNTIYF. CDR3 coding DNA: TGTGCCAGTTCTAAACCTGGAAACACCATATATTTT.

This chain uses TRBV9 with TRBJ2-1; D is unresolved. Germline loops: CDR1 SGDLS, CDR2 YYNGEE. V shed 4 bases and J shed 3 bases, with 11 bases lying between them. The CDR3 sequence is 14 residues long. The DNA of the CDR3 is TGTGCCAGCAGCAGTCAACGGAGCTACAATGAGCAGTTCTTC. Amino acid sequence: CASSSQRSYNEQFF.

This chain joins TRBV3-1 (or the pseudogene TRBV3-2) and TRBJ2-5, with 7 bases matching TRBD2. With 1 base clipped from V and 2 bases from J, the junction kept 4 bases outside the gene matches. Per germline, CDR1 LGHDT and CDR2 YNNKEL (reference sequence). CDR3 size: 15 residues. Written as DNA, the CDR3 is TGTGCCAGCAGCCAAGTTGTGGGGGGGCAAGAGACCCAGTACTTC. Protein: CASSQVVGGQETQYF.

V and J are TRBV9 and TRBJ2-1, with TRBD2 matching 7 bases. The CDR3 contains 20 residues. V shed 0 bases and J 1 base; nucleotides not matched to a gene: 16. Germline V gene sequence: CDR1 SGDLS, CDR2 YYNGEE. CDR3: CASSVAPMGSGYQSYNEQFF. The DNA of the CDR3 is TGTGCCAGCAGCGTAGCCCCCATGGGTAGCGGGTACCAATCCTACAATGAGCAGTTCTTC.